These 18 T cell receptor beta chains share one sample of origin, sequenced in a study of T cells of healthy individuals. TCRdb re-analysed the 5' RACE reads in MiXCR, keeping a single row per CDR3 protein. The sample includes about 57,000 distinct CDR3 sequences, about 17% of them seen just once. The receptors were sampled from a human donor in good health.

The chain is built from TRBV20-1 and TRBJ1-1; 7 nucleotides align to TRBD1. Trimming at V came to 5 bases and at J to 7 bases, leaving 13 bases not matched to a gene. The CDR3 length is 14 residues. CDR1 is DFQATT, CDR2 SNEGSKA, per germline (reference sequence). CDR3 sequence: CSASERTGAVEAFF. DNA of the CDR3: TGCAGTGCTTCGGAAAGGACAGGAGCGGTTGAAGCTTTCTTT.

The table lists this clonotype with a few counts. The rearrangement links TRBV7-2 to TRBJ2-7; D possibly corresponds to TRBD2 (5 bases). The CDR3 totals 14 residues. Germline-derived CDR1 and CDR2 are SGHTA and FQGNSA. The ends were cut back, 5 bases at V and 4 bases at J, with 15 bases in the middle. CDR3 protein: CASSRSGDGYEQYF. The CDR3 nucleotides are TGTGCCAGCAGCCGGAGCGGTGATGGTTACGAGCAGTACTTC.

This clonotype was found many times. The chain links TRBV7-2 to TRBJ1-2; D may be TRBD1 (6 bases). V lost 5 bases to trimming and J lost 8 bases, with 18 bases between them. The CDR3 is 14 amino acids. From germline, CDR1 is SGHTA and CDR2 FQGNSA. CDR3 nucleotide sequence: TGTGCCAGCAGCCCCCTCAGGGGTTCCGGGGGCTACACCTTC. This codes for CASSPLRGSGGYTF.

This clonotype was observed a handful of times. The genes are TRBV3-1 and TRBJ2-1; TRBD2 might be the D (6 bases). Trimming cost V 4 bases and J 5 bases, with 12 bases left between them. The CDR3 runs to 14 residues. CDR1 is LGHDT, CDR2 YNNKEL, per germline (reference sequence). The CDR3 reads CASSRPLADNEQFF. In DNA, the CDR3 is TGTGCCAGCAGCCGCCCACTAGCTGACAATGAGCAGTTCTTC.

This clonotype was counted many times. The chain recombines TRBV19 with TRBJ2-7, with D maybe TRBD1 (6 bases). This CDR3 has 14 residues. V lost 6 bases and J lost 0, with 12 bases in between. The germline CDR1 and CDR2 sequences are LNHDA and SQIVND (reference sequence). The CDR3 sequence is CASSRGPSSYEQYF. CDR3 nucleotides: TGTGCCAGTAGCAGGGGACCCAGCTCCTACGAGCAGTACTTC.

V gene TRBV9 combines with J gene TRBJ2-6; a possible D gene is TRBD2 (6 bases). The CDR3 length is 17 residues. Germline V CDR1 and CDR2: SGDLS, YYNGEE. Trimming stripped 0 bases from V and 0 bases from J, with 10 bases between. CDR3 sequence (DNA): TGTGCCAGCAGCGTAGTGGGGGGAAGCTCTGGGGCCAACGTCCTGACTTTC. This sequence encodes CASSVVGGSSGANVLTF.

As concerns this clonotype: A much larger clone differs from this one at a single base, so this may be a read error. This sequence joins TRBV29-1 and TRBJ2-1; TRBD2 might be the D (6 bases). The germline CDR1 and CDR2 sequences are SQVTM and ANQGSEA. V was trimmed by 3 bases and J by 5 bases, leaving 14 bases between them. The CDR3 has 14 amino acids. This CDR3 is CSVEGHSGDNEQFF. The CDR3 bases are TGCAGCGTTGAGGGGCATAGCGGAGACAATGAGCAGTTCTTC.

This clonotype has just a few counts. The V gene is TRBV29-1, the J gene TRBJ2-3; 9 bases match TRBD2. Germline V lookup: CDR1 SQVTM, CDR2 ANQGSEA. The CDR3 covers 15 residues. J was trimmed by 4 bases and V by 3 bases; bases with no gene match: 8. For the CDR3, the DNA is TGCAGCGTTGAGATCGGCGGGGGGGTTTCAGATACGCAGTATTTT. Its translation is CSVEIGGGVSDTQYF.

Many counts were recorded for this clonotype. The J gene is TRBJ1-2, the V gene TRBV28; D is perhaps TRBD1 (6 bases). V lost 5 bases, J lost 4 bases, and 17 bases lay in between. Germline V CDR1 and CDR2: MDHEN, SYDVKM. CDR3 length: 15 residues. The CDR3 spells CASSPPGAQVYGYTF. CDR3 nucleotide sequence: TGTGCCAGCAGTCCCCCGGGGGCGCAGGTCTATGGCTACACCTTC.

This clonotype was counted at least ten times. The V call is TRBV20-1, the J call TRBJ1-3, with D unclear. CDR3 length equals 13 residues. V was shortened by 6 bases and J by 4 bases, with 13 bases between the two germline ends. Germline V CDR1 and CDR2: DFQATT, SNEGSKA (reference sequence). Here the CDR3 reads CSAKGQGGNTIYF. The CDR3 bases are TGCAGTGCCAAAGGGCAAGGAGGAAACACCATATATTTT.

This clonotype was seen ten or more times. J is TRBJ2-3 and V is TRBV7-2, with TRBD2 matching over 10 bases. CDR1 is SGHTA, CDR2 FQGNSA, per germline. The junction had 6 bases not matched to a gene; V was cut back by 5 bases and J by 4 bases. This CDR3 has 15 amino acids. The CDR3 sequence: CASSPLAGAADTQYF. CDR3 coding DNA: TGTGCCAGCAGCCCCCTAGCGGGAGCGGCAGATACGCAGTATTTT.

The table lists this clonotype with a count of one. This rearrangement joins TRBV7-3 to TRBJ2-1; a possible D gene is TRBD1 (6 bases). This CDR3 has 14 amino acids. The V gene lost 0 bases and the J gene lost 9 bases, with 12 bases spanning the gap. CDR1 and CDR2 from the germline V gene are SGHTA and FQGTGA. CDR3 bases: TGTGCCAGCAGCTTAACGTTCAGGGGCAGTGAGCAGTTCTTC. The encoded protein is CASSLTFRGSEQFF.

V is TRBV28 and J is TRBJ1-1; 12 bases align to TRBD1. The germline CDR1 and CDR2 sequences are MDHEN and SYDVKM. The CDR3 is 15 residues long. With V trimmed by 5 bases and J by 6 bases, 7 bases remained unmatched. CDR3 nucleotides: TGTGCCAGCAGTACTGGGACAGGGGGCGTCTCTGAAGCTTTCTTT. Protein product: CASSTGTGGVSEAFF.

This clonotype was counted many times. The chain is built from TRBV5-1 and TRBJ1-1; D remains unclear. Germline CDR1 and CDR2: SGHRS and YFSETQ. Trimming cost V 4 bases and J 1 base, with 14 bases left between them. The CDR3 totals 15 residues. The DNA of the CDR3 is TGCGCCAGCAGCCCCAGGCCCCTTCGGAACACTGAAGCTTTCTTT. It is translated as CASSPRPLRNTEAFF. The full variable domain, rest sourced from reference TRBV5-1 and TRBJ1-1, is KAGVTQTPRYLIKTRGQQVTLSCSPISGHRSVSWYQQTPGQGLQFLFEYFSETQRNKGNFPGRFSGRQFSNSRSEMNVSTLELGDSALYLCASSPRPLRNTEAFFGQGTRLTVV.

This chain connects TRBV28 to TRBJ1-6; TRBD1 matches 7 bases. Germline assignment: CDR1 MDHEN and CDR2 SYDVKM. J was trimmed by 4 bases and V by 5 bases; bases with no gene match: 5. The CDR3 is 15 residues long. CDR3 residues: CASSRSGGYNSPLHF. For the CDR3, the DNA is TGTGCCAGCAGTCGGTCAGGGGGTTATAATTCACCCCTCCACTTT.

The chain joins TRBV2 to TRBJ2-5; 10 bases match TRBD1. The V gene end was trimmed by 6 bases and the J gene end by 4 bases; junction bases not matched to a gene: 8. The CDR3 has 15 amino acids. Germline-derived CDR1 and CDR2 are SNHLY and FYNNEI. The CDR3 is CASRVRQGARETQYF. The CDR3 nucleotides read TGTGCCAGCAGGGTGAGACAGGGGGCCAGAGAGACCCAGTACTTC.

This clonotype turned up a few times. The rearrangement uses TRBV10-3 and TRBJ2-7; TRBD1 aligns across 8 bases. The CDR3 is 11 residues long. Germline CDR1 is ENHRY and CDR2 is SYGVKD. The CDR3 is CAQTRGRNKYF. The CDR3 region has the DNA TGTGCGCAAACCAGGGGGCGAAACAAGTACTTC.

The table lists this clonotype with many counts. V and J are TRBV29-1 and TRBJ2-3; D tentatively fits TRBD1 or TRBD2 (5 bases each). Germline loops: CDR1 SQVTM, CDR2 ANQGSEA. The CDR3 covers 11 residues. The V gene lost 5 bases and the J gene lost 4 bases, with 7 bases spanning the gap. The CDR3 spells CSVLGADTQYF. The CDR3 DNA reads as TGCAGCGTTCTGGGGGCAGATACGCAGTATTTT.